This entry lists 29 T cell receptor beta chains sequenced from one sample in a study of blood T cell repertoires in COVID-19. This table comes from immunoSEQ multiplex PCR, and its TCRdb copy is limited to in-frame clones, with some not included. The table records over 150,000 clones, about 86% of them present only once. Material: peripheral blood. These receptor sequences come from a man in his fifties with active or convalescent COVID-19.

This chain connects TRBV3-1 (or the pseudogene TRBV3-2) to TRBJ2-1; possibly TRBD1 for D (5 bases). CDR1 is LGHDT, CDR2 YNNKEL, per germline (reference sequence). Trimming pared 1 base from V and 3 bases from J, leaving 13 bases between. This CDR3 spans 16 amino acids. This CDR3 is CASSQGFQGFYNEQFF. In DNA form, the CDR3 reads TGTGCCAGCAGCCAAGGTTTCCAGGGTTTCTACAATGAGCAGTTCTTC.

The chain's CDR3 is CASSLLAGEVEQFF. The CDR3 region has the DNA TGTGCCAGCAGCTTACTAGCGGGAGAGGTTGAGCAGTTCTTC. The V call is TRBV7-9, the J call TRBJ2-1; the match to TRBD2 covers 10 bases. CDR1 and CDR2 (germline): SEHNR, FQNEAQ (reference sequence). Losses at the gene ends were 2 bases for V and 9 bases for J; bases not matched to a gene: 4. CDR3 length: 14 residues. Full variable domain (missing parts from reference TRBV7-9 and TRBJ2-1): DTGVSQNPRHKITKRGQNVTFRCDPISEHNRLYWYRQTLGQGPEFLTYFQNEAQLEKSRLLSDRFSAERPKGSFSTLEIQRTEQGDSAMYLCASSLLAGEVEQFFGPGTRLTVL.

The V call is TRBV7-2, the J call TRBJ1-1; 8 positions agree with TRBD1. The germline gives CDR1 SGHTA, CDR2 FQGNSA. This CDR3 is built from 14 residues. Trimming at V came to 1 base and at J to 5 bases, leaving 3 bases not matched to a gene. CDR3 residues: CASSLGRGRTEAFF. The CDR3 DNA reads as TGTGCCAGCAGCTTAGGCAGGGGGCGAACTGAAGCTTTCTTT.

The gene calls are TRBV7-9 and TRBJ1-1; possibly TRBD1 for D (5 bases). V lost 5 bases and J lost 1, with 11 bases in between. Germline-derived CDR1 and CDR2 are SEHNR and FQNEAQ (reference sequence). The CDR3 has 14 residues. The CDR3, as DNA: TGTGCCAGCAGCAAATTTCAGGGGAACACTGAAGCTTTCTTT. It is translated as CASSKFQGNTEAFF.

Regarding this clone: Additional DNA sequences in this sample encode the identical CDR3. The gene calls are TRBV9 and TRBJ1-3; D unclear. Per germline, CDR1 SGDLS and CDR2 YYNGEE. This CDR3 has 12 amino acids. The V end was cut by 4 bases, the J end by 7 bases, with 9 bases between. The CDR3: CASSRAGNTIYF. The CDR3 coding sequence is TGTGCCAGCAGCAGGGCGGGCAACACCATATATTTT.

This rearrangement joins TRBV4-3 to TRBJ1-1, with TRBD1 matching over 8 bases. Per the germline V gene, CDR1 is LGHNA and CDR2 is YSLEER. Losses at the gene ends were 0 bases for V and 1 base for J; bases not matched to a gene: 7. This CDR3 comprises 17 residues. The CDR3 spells CASSQDPAGGGNTEAFF. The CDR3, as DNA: TGCGCCAGCAGCCAAGATCCGGCAGGGGGCGGGAACACTGAAGCTTTCTTT.

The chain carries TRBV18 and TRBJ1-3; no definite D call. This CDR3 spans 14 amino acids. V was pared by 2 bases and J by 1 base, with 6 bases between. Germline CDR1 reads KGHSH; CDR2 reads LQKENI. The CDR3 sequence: CASSPGGSGNTIYF. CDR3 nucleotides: TGTGCCAGCTCACCAGGCGGGTCTGGAAACACCATATATTTT.

CDR3 DNA sequence: TGCGCCAGCAGCCAGGCATCTGCCAAAAACATTCAGTACTTC. Translating it yields CASSQASAKNIQYF. This chain uses TRBV4-1 with TRBJ2-4, with D unresolved. The CDR3 has 14 residues. The V gene's germline CDR1 is MGHRA and CDR2 YSYEKL. Trimming took 3 bases from V and 1 from J, leaving 7 bases between them.

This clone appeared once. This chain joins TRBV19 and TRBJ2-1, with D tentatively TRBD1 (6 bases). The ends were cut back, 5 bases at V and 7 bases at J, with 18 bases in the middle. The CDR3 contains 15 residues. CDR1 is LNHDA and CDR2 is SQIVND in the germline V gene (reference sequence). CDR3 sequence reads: CASSVRVNRVNEQFF. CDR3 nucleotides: TGTGCCAGTAGTGTCAGGGTAAACAGGGTGAATGAGCAGTTCTTC.

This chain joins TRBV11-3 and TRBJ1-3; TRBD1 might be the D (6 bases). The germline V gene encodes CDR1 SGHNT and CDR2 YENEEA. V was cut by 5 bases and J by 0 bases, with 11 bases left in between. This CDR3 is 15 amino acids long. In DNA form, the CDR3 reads TGTGCCAGCAGCCTAAGAGGGGGCTCTGGAAACACCATATATTTT. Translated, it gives CASSLRGGSGNTIYF.

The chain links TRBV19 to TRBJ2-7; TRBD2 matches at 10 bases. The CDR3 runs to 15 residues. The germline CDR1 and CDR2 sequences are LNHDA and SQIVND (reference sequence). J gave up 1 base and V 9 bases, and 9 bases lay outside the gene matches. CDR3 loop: CASRRGLAASYEQYF. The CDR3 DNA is TGTGCCAGCCGCCGTGGACTAGCGGCTTCCTACGAGCAGTACTTC.

The CDR3 sequence: CASTQGKGVYTEAFF. CDR3 DNA sequence: TGTGCCAGCACCCAAGGCAAGGGGGTGTACACTGAAGCTTTCTTT. The V and J genes are TRBV28 and TRBJ1-1; a weak D match, TRBD1 (6 bases). Trimming left V 7 bases short and J 3 bases short, with 18 bases between. The CDR3 loop spans 15 amino acids. Germline assignment: CDR1 MDHEN and CDR2 SYDVKM.

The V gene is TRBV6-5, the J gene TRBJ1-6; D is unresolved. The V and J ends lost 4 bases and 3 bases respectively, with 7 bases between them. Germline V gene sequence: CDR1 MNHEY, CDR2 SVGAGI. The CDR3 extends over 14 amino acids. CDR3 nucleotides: TGTGCCAGCAGTTTGTACAGCTATAATTCACCCCTCCACTTT. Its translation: CASSLYSYNSPLHF.

The CDR3 DNA reads as TGCAGCGTTGAAGGGAGGTTGACTTATGGCTACACCTTC. It encodes CSVEGRLTYGYTF. The V gene is TRBV29-1, the J gene TRBJ1-2, with D unclear. Germline values: CDR1 SQVTM, CDR2 ANQGSEA. This CDR3 contains 13 residues. V gave up 1 base and J gave up 5 bases, with 11 bases separating them.

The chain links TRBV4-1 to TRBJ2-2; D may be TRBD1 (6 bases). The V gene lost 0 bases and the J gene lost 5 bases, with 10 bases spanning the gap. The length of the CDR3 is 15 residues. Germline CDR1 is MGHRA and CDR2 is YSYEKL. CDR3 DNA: TGCGCCAGCAGCCAAGATGGAAGGGGGACCGGGGAGCTGTTTTTT. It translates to CASSQDGRGTGELFF.

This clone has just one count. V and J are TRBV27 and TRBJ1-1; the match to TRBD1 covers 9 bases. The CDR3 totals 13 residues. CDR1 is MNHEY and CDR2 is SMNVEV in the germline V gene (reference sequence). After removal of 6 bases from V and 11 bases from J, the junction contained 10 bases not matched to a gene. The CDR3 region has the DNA TGTGCCAGCAGCCCGGGACAGGGACTGGAGGCTTTCTTT. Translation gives CASSPGQGLEAFF.

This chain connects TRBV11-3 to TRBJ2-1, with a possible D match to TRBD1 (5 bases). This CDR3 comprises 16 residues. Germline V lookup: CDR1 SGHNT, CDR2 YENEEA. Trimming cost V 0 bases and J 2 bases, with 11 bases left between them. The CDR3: CASSLDLGQAYNEQFF. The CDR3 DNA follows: TGTGCCAGCAGCTTAGATCTCGGACAAGCCTACAATGAGCAGTTCTTC.

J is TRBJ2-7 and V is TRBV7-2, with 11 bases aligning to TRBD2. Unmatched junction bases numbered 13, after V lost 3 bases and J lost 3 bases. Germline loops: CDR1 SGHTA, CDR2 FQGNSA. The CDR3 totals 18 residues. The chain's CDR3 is CASSLRYSTSGSIYEQYF. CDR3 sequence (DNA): TGTGCCAGCAGCTTGCGGTACTCTACTAGCGGGAGTATCTACGAGCAGTACTTC.

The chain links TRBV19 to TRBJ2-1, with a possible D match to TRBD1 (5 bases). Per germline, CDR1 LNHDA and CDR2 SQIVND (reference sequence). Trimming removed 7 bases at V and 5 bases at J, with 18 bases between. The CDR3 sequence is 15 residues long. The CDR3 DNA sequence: TGTGCCAGTATGGGGCGAGAAAACCGAAACAATGAGCAGTTCTTC. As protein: CASMGRENRNNEQFF.

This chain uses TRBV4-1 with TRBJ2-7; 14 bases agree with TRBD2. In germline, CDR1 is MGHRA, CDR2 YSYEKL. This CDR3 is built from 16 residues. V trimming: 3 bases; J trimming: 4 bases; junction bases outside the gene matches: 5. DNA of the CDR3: TGCGCCAGCAGCCAGCGGACTAGCGGGAGGCTTTACGAGCAGTACTTC. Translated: CASSQRTSGRLYEQYF.

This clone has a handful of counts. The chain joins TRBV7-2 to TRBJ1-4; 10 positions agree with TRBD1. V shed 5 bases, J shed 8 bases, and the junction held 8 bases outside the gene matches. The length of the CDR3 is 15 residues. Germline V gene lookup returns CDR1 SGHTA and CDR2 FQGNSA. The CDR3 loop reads CASSGSGQGNEKLFF. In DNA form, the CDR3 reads TGTGCCAGCAGCGGCTCGGGACAGGGGAACGAAAAACTGTTTTTT.

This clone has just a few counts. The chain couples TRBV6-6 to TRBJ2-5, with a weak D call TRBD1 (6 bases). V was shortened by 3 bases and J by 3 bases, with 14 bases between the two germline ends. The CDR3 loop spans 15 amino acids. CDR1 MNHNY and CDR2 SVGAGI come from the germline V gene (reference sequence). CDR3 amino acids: CASSYPQGGEETQYF. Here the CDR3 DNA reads TGTGCCAGCAGTTATCCACAGGGTGGGGAAGAGACCCAGTACTTC.

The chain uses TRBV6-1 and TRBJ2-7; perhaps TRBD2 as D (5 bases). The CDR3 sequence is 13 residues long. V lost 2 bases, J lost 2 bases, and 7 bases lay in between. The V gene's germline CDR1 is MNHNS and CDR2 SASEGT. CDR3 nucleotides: TGTGCCAGCAGTGAATACGGGGCCTACGAGCAGTACTTC. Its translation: CASSEYGAYEQYF.

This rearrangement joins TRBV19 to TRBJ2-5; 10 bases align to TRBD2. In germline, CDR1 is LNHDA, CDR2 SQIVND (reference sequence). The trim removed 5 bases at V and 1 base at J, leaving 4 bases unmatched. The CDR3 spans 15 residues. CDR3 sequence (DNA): TGTGCCAGTAGTGATAGACTAGCGGGCCAAGAGACCCAGTACTTC. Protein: CASSDRLAGQETQYF. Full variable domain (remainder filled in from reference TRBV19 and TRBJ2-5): DGGITQSPKYLFRKEGQNVTLSCEQNLNHDAMYWYRQDPGQGLRLIYYSQIVNDFQKGDIAEGYSVSREKKESFPLTVTSAQKNPTAFYLCASSDRLAGQETQYFGPGTRLLVL.

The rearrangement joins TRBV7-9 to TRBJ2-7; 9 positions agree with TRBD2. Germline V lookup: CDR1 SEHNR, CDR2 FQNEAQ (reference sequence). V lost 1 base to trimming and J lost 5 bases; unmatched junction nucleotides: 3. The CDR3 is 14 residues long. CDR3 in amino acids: CASSLGSGGNEQYF. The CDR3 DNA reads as TGTGCCAGCAGCTTAGGAAGCGGGGGGAACGAGCAGTACTTC.

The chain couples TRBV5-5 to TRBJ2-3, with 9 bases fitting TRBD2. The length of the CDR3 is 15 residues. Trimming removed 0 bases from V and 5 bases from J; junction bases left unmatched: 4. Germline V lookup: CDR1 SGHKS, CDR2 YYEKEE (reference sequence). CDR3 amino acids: CASSLGREGLDTQYF. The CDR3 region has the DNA TGTGCCAGCAGCTTGGGGCGGGAGGGCTTAGATACGCAGTATTTT. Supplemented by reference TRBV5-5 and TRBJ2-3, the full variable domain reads DAGVTQSPTHLIKTRGQQVTLRCSPISGHKSVSWYQQVLGQGPQFIFQYYEKEERGRGNFPDRFSARQFPNYSSELNVNALLLGDSALYLCASSLGREGLDTQYFGPGTRLTVL.

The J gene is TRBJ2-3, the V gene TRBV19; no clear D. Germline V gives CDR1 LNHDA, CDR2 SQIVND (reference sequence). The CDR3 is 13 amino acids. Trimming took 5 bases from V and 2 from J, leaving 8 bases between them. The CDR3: CASSARITDTQYF. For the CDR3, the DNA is TGTGCCAGTAGTGCTAGGATCACAGATACGCAGTATTTT.

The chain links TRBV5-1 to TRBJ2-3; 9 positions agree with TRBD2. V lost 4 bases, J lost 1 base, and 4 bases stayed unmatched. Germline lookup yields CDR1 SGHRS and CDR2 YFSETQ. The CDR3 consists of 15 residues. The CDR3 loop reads CASSPERGGTDTQYF. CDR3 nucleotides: TGCGCCAGCAGCCCTGAGCGGGGGGGCACAGATACGCAGTATTTT.

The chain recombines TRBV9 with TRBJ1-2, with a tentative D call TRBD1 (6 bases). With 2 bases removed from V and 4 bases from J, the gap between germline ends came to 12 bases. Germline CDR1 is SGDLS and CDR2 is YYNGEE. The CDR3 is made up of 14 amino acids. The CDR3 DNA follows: TGTGCCAGCAGCGTCCTCGAAGGGGGCTATGGCTACACCTTC. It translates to CASSVLEGGYGYTF.